This passage covers 20 T cell receptor beta chains from one sample sequenced in a study of T cell repertoires in cytomegalovirus infection. Each CDR3 protein is one row after TCRdb ran MiXCR on the reads. The sample yields around 250,000 distinct CDR3 sequences, about a sixth seen once. The sequenced sample was CD8+ T cells from PBMCs. The receptors here all came from a human donor in good health (CMV status not recorded). Some clones in this sample may be carry-over from other donors' samples.

This clonotype was found many times. J is TRBJ2-7 and V is TRBV7-9; 12 bases are shared with TRBD2. The CDR3 totals 16 residues. Germline V gives CDR1 SEHNR, CDR2 FQNEAQ (reference sequence). V was pared by 4 bases and J by 6 bases, with 10 bases of the junction left unmatched. Here the CDR3 reads CASSYRGGTSGPEQYF. The CDR3 nucleotides are TGTGCCAGCAGCTACAGGGGGGGGACTAGCGGGCCCGAGCAGTACTTC.

The gene calls are TRBV24-1 and TRBJ2-7, with 7 bases fitting TRBD1. Germline-derived CDR1 and CDR2 are KGHDR and SFDVKD. The J segment lost 3 bases and the V segment lost 4 bases, leaving 11 bases of the junction unmatched. The CDR3 totals 16 residues. DNA of the CDR3: TGTGCCACCAGTGAGTGGGACAGCACAACGTTCTACGAGCAGTACTTC. Translating gives CATSEWDSTTFYEQYF.

This clonotype was found many times. V gene TRBV28 combines with J gene TRBJ2-2; D not certain. Germline V gene sequence: CDR1 MDHEN, CDR2 SYDVKM. Trimming shortened V by 6 bases and J by 4 bases, and 12 bases separated the two germline ends. There are 14 residues in the CDR3. CDR3 sequence: CASRRALITGELFF. The CDR3 nucleotides are TGTGCCAGCAGGAGAGCCCTTATCACCGGGGAGCTGTTTTTT.

The chain combines TRBV6-2 or TRBV6-3 with TRBJ2-7; D tentatively reads TRBD1 or TRBD2 (6 bases each). From germline, CDR1 is MNHEY and CDR2 SVGEGT. CDR3 length: 15 amino acids. In DNA, the CDR3 is TGTGGCGGCAGTTACCGGGGGCCGGGGACCAACGAGCAGTACTTC. It encodes CGGSYRGPGTNEQYF.

This clonotype was seen many times. The chain uses TRBV7-4 and TRBJ2-7; 9 bases agree with TRBD1. The CDR3 extends over 15 amino acids. V trimming: 4 bases; J trimming: 3 bases; junction bases outside the gene matches: 7. In germline, CDR1 is SGHVT, CDR2 SQSDAQ. DNA for the CDR3: TGTGCCAGCAGCTCGTCCGGGACAGGGATCTACGAGCAGTACTTC. Translating it yields CASSSSGTGIYEQYF. The variable domain in full, with the rest retrieved from reference TRBV7-4 and TRBJ2-7, is GAGVSQSPRYKVAKRGRDVALRCDSISGHVTLYWYRQTLGQGSEVLTYSQSDAQRDKSGRPSGRFSAERPERSVSTLKIQRTEQGDSAVYLCASSSSGTGIYEQYFGPGTRLTVT.

In this sample, this clonotype turned up a few times. The chain links TRBV4-2 to TRBJ2-1; D unresolved. The CDR3 sequence is 16 residues long. The germline V and J ends were trimmed by 1 base and 5 bases, with 15 bases remaining between them. Germline assignment: CDR1 LGHNA and CDR2 YNFKEQ. The DNA of the CDR3 is TGTGCCAGCAGCCAAGTGAATGGGTTCGGCGACAATGAGCAGTTCTTC. Encoded protein: CASSQVNGFGDNEQFF.

This clonotype was seen a few times. The gene calls are TRBV7-2 and TRBJ2-1; 7 bases fit TRBD1. The CDR3 spans 14 residues. Per the germline V gene, CDR1 is SGHTA and CDR2 is FQGNSA. The junction had 10 bases not matched to a gene; V was cut back by 9 bases and J by 5 bases. CDR3 in amino acids: CASWETGSDNEQFF. The CDR3 region has the DNA TGTGCCAGTTGGGAGACAGGGAGCGACAATGAGCAGTTCTTC.

This clonotype was detected a few times. The V and J genes are TRBV6-2 or TRBV6-3 and TRBJ2-1; 8 positions match TRBD1. CDR1 MNHEY and CDR2 SVGEGT come from the germline V gene. The CDR3 has 16 residues. The J segment lost 8 bases and the V segment lost 0 bases, leaving 9 bases of the junction unmatched. The CDR3 spells CASSYSWDRISDEQFF. CDR3 nucleotide sequence: TGTGCCAGCAGTTACTCGTGGGACAGGATAAGCGATGAGCAGTTCTTC.

This clonotype was seen a handful of times. This chain connects TRBV4-1 to TRBJ2-7; unclear D gene. The V end was cut by 4 bases, the J end by 2 bases, with 15 bases between. This CDR3 comprises 15 residues. CDR1 and CDR2 (germline): MGHRA, YSYEKL. Here the CDR3 reads CASSPDFFRTYEQYF. The CDR3 DNA is TGCGCCAGCAGCCCCGACTTTTTTCGGACCTACGAGCAGTACTTC.

On this clonotype itself: A single base separates this from a much larger clone, so it may be a read error. The chain couples TRBV5-1 to TRBJ1-4; 7 positions agree with TRBD1. In germline, CDR1 is SGHRS, CDR2 YFSETQ. This CDR3 spans 14 amino acids. The CDR3 here is CASSLAGGYEKLVF. CDR3 coding DNA: TGCGCCAGCAGCTTAGCAGGGGGGTATGAAAAACTGGTTTTT.

The gene calls are TRBV13 and TRBJ2-1; no clear D. With 2 bases removed from V and 3 bases from J, the gap between germline ends came to 8 bases. The length of the CDR3 is 14 residues. The V gene's germline CDR1 is PRHDT and CDR2 FYEKMQ (reference sequence). In nucleotides, the CDR3 is TGTGCCAGCAGCTTACGAGTCCTCTACAATGAGCAGTTCTTC. Residues: CASSLRVLYNEQFF. The whole variable domain, remainder taken from reference TRBV13 and TRBJ2-1, is AAGVIQSPRHLIKEKRETATLKCYPIPRHDTVYWYQQGPGQDPQFLISFYEKMQSDKGSIPDRFSAQQFSDYHSELNMSSLELGDSALYFCASSLRVLYNEQFFGPGTRLTVL.

This clonotype was seen more than once but under ten times. This may arise from a read error, as a much more abundant clone is one base away. The gene calls are TRBV13 and TRBJ2-7; D is unresolved. Germline V gene sequence: CDR1 PRHDT, CDR2 FYEKMQ (reference sequence). This CDR3 spans 12 amino acids. Trimming pared 5 bases from V and 3 bases from J, leaving 8 bases between. The CDR3 loop is CASSQQSYEQYF. CDR3 DNA: TGTGCCAGCAGCCAACAGAGCTACGAGCAGTACTTC.

This clonotype was seen repeatedly, ten times or more. CDR3 coding DNA: TGTGCCAGCAGCTTAGAAGCGCGGGCAGATACGCAGTATTTT. Its protein product is CASSLEARADTQYF. The chain is built from TRBV7-2 and TRBJ2-3; possibly TRBD2 for D (5 bases). The CDR3 contains 14 residues. Germline lookup yields CDR1 SGHTA and CDR2 FQGNSA. The V gene lost 1 base and the J gene lost 4 bases, with 9 bases spanning the gap.

This clonotype was seen repeatedly, ten times or more. The chain recombines TRBV6-6 with TRBJ2-7; maybe TRBD2 (5 bases). V shed 2 bases and J shed 0 bases, with 8 bases lying between them. The CDR3 consists of 14 residues. The germline CDR1 and CDR2 sequences are MNHNY and SVGAGI (reference sequence). The CDR3 DNA is TGTGCCAGCAGTTACGAAGGGAGCTCCTACGAGCAGTACTTC. Translating it yields CASSYEGSSYEQYF.

This clonotype was counted at least ten times. The rearrangement joins TRBV7-2 to TRBJ1-1; D perhaps matches TRBD1 (6 bases). The CDR3 extends over 15 amino acids. The germline V gene encodes CDR1 SGHTA and CDR2 FQGNSA. Trimming removed 2 bases from V and 0 bases from J, with 10 bases in between. The CDR3 DNA reads as TGTGCCAGCAGCTTATGGCAGGGGCTGAACACTGAAGCTTTCTTT. Translation gives CASSLWQGLNTEAFF.

This clonotype was counted ten times or more. V is TRBV11-2 and J is TRBJ1-1; no clear D gene. Germline CDR1 reads SGHAT; CDR2 reads FQNNGV. Between the trimmed V and J ends, which lost 1 base and 0 bases, there was a span of 3 bases. The CDR3 sequence is 13 residues long. The CDR3 sequence is CASSLGVNTEAFF. The DNA for the CDR3 is TGTGCCAGCAGCTTAGGAGTGAACACTGAAGCTTTCTTT.

The table lists this clonotype with many counts. The chain employs TRBV7-2 and TRBJ2-1; D ambiguous. Trimming removed 1 base at V and 9 bases at J, with 7 bases between. This CDR3 is 12 amino acids long. Germline V lookup: CDR1 SGHTA, CDR2 FQGNSA. DNA of the CDR3: TGTGCCAGCAGCTTAGACGAGCGTGAGCAGTTCTTC. Residues: CASSLDEREQFF.

This clonotype was recorded a few times. The chain couples TRBV2 to TRBJ2-5; 7 nucleotides match TRBD1. Germline V CDR1 and CDR2: SNHLY, FYNNEI. This CDR3 has 16 residues. The ends lost 4 bases at V and 0 bases at J; junction bases unmatched: 8. Here the CDR3 reads CASSVLGTENQETQYF. The CDR3, as DNA: TGTGCCAGCAGTGTCTTAGGGACAGAGAACCAAGAGACCCAGTACTTC.

This chain connects TRBV5-5 to TRBJ1-1, with D hard to call. V lost 6 bases and J lost 8, with 17 bases in between. Looked up from germline, CDR1 is SGHKS and CDR2 is YYEKEE (reference sequence). The CDR3 has 13 amino acids. CDR3 coding DNA: TGTGCCAGCATCTCTCATGAGGACCCCGAAGCTTTCTTT. Its protein is CASISHEDPEAFF. Full variable domain (remainder filled in from reference TRBV5-5 and TRBJ1-1): DAGVTQSPTHLIKTRGQQVTLRCSPISGHKSVSWYQQVLGQGPQFIFQYYEKEERGRGNFPDRFSARQFPNYSSELNVNALLLGDSALYLCASISHEDPEAFFGQGTRLTVV.

This clonotype was counted only a few times. The chain uses TRBV4-2 and TRBJ2-1; 10 nucleotides agree with TRBD2. The CDR3 runs 16 residues. V gave up 3 bases and J gave up 9 bases; unmatched junction bases: 11. CDR1 and CDR2 from the germline V gene are LGHNA and YNFKEQ. The CDR3 loop reads CASSQDPSGGASEQFF. The CDR3, as DNA: TGTGCCAGCAGCCAGGACCCCAGCGGGGGGGCGAGTGAGCAGTTCTTC.